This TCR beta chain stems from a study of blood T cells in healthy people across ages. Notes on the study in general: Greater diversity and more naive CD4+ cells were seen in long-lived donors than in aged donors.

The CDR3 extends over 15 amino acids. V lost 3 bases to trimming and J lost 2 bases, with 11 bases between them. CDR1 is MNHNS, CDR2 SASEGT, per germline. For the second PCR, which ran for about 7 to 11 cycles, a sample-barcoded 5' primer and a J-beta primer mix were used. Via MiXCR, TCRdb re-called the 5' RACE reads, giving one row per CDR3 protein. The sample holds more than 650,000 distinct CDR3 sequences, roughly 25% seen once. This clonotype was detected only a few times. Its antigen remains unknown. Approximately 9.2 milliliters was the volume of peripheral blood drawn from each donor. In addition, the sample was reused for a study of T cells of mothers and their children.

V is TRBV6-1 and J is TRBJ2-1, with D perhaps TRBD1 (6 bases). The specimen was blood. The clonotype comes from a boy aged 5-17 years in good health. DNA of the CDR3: TGTGCCAGCAGTGAGCGAGGGGGACCCTACAATGAGCAGTTCTTC. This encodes CASSERGGPYNEQFF.